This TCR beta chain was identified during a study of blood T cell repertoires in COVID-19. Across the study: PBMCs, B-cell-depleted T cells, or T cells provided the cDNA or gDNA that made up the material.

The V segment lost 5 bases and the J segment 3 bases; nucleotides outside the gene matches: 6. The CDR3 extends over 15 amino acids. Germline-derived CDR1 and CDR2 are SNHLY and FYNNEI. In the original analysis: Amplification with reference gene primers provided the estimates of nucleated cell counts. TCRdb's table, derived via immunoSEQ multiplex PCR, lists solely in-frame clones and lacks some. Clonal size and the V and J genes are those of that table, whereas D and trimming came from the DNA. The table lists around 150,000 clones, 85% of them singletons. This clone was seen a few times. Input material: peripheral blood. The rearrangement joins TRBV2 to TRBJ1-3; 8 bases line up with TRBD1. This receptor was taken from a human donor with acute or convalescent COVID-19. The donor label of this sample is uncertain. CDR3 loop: CASSPQGAVGNTIYF. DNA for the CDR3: TGTGCCAGCAGTCCTCAGGGGGCCGTTGGAAACACCATATATTTT.